Presented here are 18 T cell receptor beta chains from one specimen sequenced in a study of blood T cell repertoires in COVID-19. Profiled with immunoSEQ multiplex PCR; TCRdb holds only in-frame clones, not every one. The sample shows 120,000 or so clones, around 79% of them seen only once. Sequencing input: peripheral blood. These receptors were obtained from a man in his 70s with acute or convalescent COVID-19.

The chain employs TRBV4-2 and TRBJ1-4; D is uncertain. The V end lost 0 bases, the J end lost 7 bases, and 12 bases lay between the germline ends. Germline V gene lookup returns CDR1 LGHNA and CDR2 YNFKEQ. The CDR3 consists of 15 residues. The CDR3 DNA reads TGTGCCAGCAGCCAAGATACGGGGATAGGTGAAAAACTGTTTTTT. This sequence encodes CASSQDTGIGEKLFF.

CDR3 nucleotide sequence: TGTGCCAGCAGGCGCCCGGGTTCCTACGAGCAGTACTTC. It encodes CASRRPGSYEQYF. V usage is TRBV11-3 and J usage is TRBJ2-7; D is ambiguous. CDR1 SGHNT and CDR2 YENEEA come from the germline V gene. Trimming removed 6 bases at V and 1 base at J, with 10 bases between. The CDR3 length is 13 residues.

This chain uses TRBV28 with TRBJ1-2; no reliable D call. This CDR3 is built from 13 residues. V was cut by 7 bases and J by 4 bases, with 13 bases left in between. CDR1 is MDHEN, CDR2 SYDVKM, per germline. The chain's CDR3 is CASNRGQAYGYTF. The CDR3 DNA is TGTGCCAGCAATCGTGGGCAGGCCTATGGCTACACCTTC.

The chain couples TRBV7-2 to TRBJ1-3; 7 bases agree with TRBD1. Unmatched junction bases numbered 8, after V lost 5 bases and J lost 4 bases. The CDR3 is 15 residues long. The germline V gene has CDR1 SGHTA and CDR2 FQGNSA. This CDR3 reads CASSARQGWGNTIYF. CDR3 nucleotides: TGTGCCAGCAGCGCCCGACAGGGTTGGGGAAACACCATATATTTT.

The rearrangement links TRBV4-2 to TRBJ2-3; 7 nucleotides agree with TRBD1. The CDR3 has 16 amino acids. CDR1 and CDR2 (germline): LGHNA, YNFKEQ. The J segment lost 0 bases and the V segment lost 2 bases, leaving 5 bases of the junction unmatched. The CDR3 reads CASSQKTGTSTDTQYF. CDR3 coding DNA: TGTGCCAGCAGCCAAAAGACAGGGACGAGCACAGATACGCAGTATTTT.

This clone was recorded only once. This chain links TRBV5-1 with TRBJ2-1; 10 bases are shared with TRBD1. This CDR3 has 16 amino acids. Germline values: CDR1 SGHRS, CDR2 YFSETQ. V lost 4 bases to trimming and J lost 6 bases; unmatched junction nucleotides: 10. The CDR3 region is CASSPAGTGVSNEQFF. CDR3 nucleotides: TGCGCCAGCAGCCCCGCCGGGACAGGGGTATCCAATGAGCAGTTCTTC.

The rearrangement uses TRBV5-5 and TRBJ1-6; no reliable D call. Germline values: CDR1 SGHKS, CDR2 YYEKEE (reference sequence). V dropped 1 base and J dropped 5 bases, with 10 bases sitting between them. The CDR3 runs 15 residues. The CDR3 here is CASSLNPRNNSPLHF. CDR3 sequence (DNA): TGTGCCAGCAGCTTGAACCCGCGCAATAATTCACCCCTCCACTTT.

The V and J genes are TRBV6-5 and TRBJ1-3; TRBD1 agrees at 8 bases. There are 15 residues in the CDR3. V dropped 6 bases and J dropped 4; count of bases not matched to a gene: 8. Germline V gives CDR1 MNHEY, CDR2 SVGAGI. The CDR3 protein is CASRALTGVGNTIYF. The CDR3 coding sequence is TGTGCCAGCAGAGCCCTGACAGGGGTAGGAAACACCATATATTTT.

The CDR3 is CASSLADRVYNEQFF. The CDR3 DNA sequence: TGCGCCAGCAGCTTGGCGGACAGGGTCTACAATGAGCAGTTCTTC. The chain carries TRBV5-1 and TRBJ2-1; 8 nucleotides agree with TRBD1. The V and J ends lost 0 bases and 3 bases, in that order; junction bases with no gene match: 2. CDR1 is SGHRS and CDR2 is YFSETQ in the germline V gene. The CDR3 spans 15 residues. The full variable domain, with the rest looked up from reference TRBV5-1 and TRBJ2-1, is KAGVTQTPRYLIKTRGQQVTLSCSPISGHRSVSWYQQTPGQGLQFLFEYFSETQRNKGNFPGRFSGRQFSNSRSEMNVSTLELGDSALYLCASSLADRVYNEQFFGPGTRLTVL.

This clone was counted a few times. This chain links TRBV6-2 or TRBV6-3 with TRBJ1-2; 7 nucleotides agree with TRBD1. V shed 0 bases, J shed 2 bases, and the junction held 9 bases outside the gene matches. CDR3 length equals 17 residues. Germline V gives CDR1 MNHEY, CDR2 SVGEGT. CDR3: CASSYSRLGGQNYGYTF. CDR3 nucleotides: TGTGCCAGCAGTTACTCGCGCCTAGGGGGACAGAACTATGGCTACACCTTC.

CDR3 sequence reads: CASNPGDRGGETQYF. CDR3 in DNA: TGTGCCAGCAACCCCGGGGACAGGGGTGGGGAGACCCAGTACTTC. This chain links TRBV9 with TRBJ2-5; 10 nucleotides line up with TRBD1. J was trimmed by 5 bases and V by 6 bases; bases with no gene match: 10. This CDR3 has 15 residues. The V gene's germline CDR1 is SGDLS and CDR2 YYNGEE.

The chain couples TRBV7-9 to TRBJ1-6, with TRBD1 as a possible D gene (6 bases). This CDR3 has 14 amino acids. V dropped 5 bases and J dropped 9 bases, with 14 bases sitting between them. CDR1 and CDR2 from the germline V gene are SEHNR and FQNEAQ (reference sequence). In DNA form, the CDR3 reads TGTGCCAGCAGCGAGAACCAGGGGATTTCACCCCTCCACTTT. Translation gives CASSENQGISPLHF. Using reference TRBV7-9 and TRBJ1-6 for the parts outside the CDR3, the full variable domain is DTGVSQNPRHKITKRGQNVTFRCDPISEHNRLYWYRQTLGQGPEFLTYFQNEAQLEKSRLLSDRFSAERPKGSFSTLEIQRTEQGDSAMYLCASSENQGISPLHFGNGTRLTVT.

The chain carries TRBV18 and TRBJ1-3; 7 bases fit TRBD1. The length of the CDR3 is 18 residues. The junction had 14 bases not matched to a gene; V was cut back by 6 bases and J by 0 bases. Germline loops: CDR1 KGHSH, CDR2 LQKENI. The CDR3 nucleotides are TGTGCCAGCTCTACAACTACGGAGGGGGCTCTCTCTGGAAACACCATATATTTT. It yields the protein CASSTTTEGALSGNTIYF.

This chain uses TRBV7-2 with TRBJ2-2; TRBD2 aligns across 11 bases. V trimming: 0 bases; J trimming: 7 bases; junction bases outside the gene matches: 4. The V gene's germline CDR1 is SGHTA and CDR2 FQGNSA. The CDR3 has 16 residues. The CDR3 here is CASSLALAGANGELFF. The CDR3 DNA sequence: TGTGCCAGCAGCTTAGCACTAGCGGGGGCAAACGGGGAGCTGTTTTTT.

The chain links TRBV9 to TRBJ2-3; 9 bases line up with TRBD1. This CDR3 has 16 residues. V dropped 7 bases and J dropped 5; count of bases not matched to a gene: 14. Germline CDR1 is SGDLS and CDR2 is YYNGEE. The CDR3 sequence: CASGVRSTGGEDTQYF. The CDR3 DNA reads as TGTGCCAGCGGGGTTAGATCGACAGGGGGGGAAGATACGCAGTATTTT.

J is TRBJ1-5 and V is TRBV6-6; 7 bases align to TRBD1. The trim removed 5 bases at V and 7 bases at J, leaving 5 bases unmatched. The CDR3 sequence is 13 residues long. Germline CDR1 MNHNY, CDR2 SVGAGI (reference sequence). CDR3 region: CASSLTGEQPQHF. CDR3 nucleotides: TGTGCCAGCAGTCTCACAGGGGAACAGCCCCAGCATTTT.

This chain connects TRBV11-2 to TRBJ1-5; D is unclear. CDR1 is SGHAT, CDR2 FQNNGV, per germline. The V end lost 6 bases, the J end lost 1 base, and 10 bases lay between the germline ends. The CDR3 spans 14 residues. The CDR3 coding sequence is TGTGCCAGCAGTCCCACAGTAAGCAATCAGCCCCAGCATTTT. Its protein is CASSPTVSNQPQHF. Filled out from reference TRBV11-2 and TRBJ1-5, the complete variable domain reads EAGVAQSPRYKIIEKRQSVAFWCNPISGHATLYWYQQILGQGPKLLIQFQNNGVVDDSQLPKDRFSAERLKGVDSTLKIQPAKLEDSAVYLCASSPTVSNQPQHFGDGTRLSIL.

This sequence joins TRBV12-3 or TRBV12-4 and TRBJ1-5, with D uncertain. The ends were cut back, 3 bases at V and 2 bases at J, with 5 bases in the middle. The length of the CDR3 is 13 residues. The CDR3 nucleotides are TGTGCCAGCAGTTTTAGTGGCAATCAGCCCCAGCATTTT. Translated, it gives CASSFSGNQPQHF.